These T cell receptor beta chains were read from a single sample in a study of cytomegalovirus exposure and HLA in healthy donors. The protocol was immunoSEQ multiplex PCR, while the TCRdb copy is restricted to in-frame clones and leaves out a portion. The sample has about 120,000 clones, 65% to 90% seen once. The sample was PBMCs. Every receptor here comes from a woman aged 25 to 39 in good health and CMV-seronegative. CDR3s include the opening cysteine and the closing phenylalanine or tryptophan. D genes are given only for firm matches. Clone sizes are given selectively: once, few, many, or a class where the clone is expanded.

CDR3 DNA,CDR3 protein,V gene,D gene,J gene,clone size
TGTTCCAGCAGCAACCTTACTAGCTATGTCGCCAAAAACATTCAGTACTTC,CSSSNLTSYVAKNIQYF,TRBV7-9,.,TRBJ2-4,.
TGTGCCAGCAGTACCCTGACAGGGTACGAGCAGTACTTC,CASSTLTGYEQYF,TRBV2,TRBD1,TRBJ2-7,.
TGTGCCAGCAGCTTGAGACAGGATAGTGAAGCTTTCTTT,CASSLRQDSEAFF,TRBV5-4,.,TRBJ1-1,few
TGTGCCAGCAGCTTGGCGGGACTAAGATACACAGATACGCAGTATTTT,CASSLAGLRYTDTQYF,TRBV13,TRBD2,TRBJ2-3,.
TGTGCCAGCACCTGCTCCACCGGGACAGGGCCCCATAGCAATCAGCCCCAGCATTTT,CASTCSTGTGPHSNQPQHF,TRBV27,TRBD1,TRBJ1-5,.
TGCGCCAGCAGCTATCTGGACACGAAAGCTAACTATGGCTACACCTTC,CASSYLDTKANYGYTF,TRBV4-3,.,TRBJ1-2,.
TGCGCCAGCAGTCACCCCGGGGCCTACAATGAGCAGTTCTTC,CASSHPGAYNEQFF,TRBV10-1,.,TRBJ2-1,few
TGTGCCATCAGTGAGTCGAAGACTAGCGGGTATTGGCAGTACTTC,CAISESKTSGYWQYF,TRBV10-3,TRBD2,TRBJ2-5,.
TGTGCCAGCAGCCAATCGGAGAGCTCTGGGGCCAACGTCCTGACTTTC,CASSQSESSGANVLTF,TRBV4-2,.,TRBJ2-6,.
TGCGCCAGCAGCCAAGTGGGGACTAGCGGGTACTACGAGCAGTACTTC,CASSQVGTSGYYEQYF,TRBV4-1,TRBD2,TRBJ2-7,.
TGTGCCAGCAGTTACGGACAGGGAAAACTGTTTTTT,CASSYGQGKLFF,TRBV6-6,TRBD1,TRBJ1-4,.
TGCGCCAGCAGCTTAGAATTCAGCGGGAGCGGAGACAATGAGCAGTTCTTC,CASSLEFSGSGDNEQFF,TRBV5-1,TRBD2,TRBJ2-1,.
TGTGCCAGTAGTATCCAAGGGGGGGGGCCTGAAGCTTTCTTT,CASSIQGGGPEAFF,TRBV19,.,TRBJ1-1,.
TGTGCTAGTGGTTTGGTAAGTGGTATTCCCGAGGGGGTCTTC,CASGLVSGIPEGVF,TRBV12-5,.,TRBJ2-1,.
TGTGCCAGCAGCATCCTAGCAGGTGGGAGGGCCCAGGGTGATGAGCAGTTCTTC,CASSILAGGRAQGDEQFF,TRBV5-6,TRBD2,TRBJ2-1,.
TGTGCCAGCAGCTACGAAGTAGAGGGTCGACGTACCTACGAGCAGTACTTC,CASSYEVEGRRTYEQYF,TRBV7-8,.,TRBJ2-7,.
TGTGCCAGCAGCTTAACTAGGACAGGGGGAAATCAGCTGTTTTTT,CASSLTRTGGNQLFF,TRBV11-2,TRBD1,TRBJ1-4,.
TGTGCCAGCAGTCCAGGGGGGAAAGGCTACACCTTC,CASSPGGKGYTF,TRBV6-6,TRBD1,TRBJ1-2,once
TGTGCCAGCAGCCCGAATTCCCTAGCGGGAAACCGTGAGCAGTTCTTC,CASSPNSLAGNREQFF,TRBV7-3,TRBD2,TRBJ2-1,.
TGTGCCAGCAGCTGGGGGACACAGAACACTGAAGCTTTCTTT,CASSWGTQNTEAFF,TRBV5-6,.,TRBJ1-1,once
TGCGCCAGCAGCCAAGCCCCACCGGGACAGGGCTACGAGCAGTACTTC,CASSQAPPGQGYEQYF,TRBV4-1,TRBD1,TRBJ2-7,.
TGTGCCAGCAGCTCCGGTCTAGGCTACACCTTC,CASSSGLGYTF,TRBV16,.,TRBJ1-2,.
TGTGCCAGCAGCGTAGATAGTGAGACCCAGTACTTC,CASSVDSETQYF,TRBV9,.,TRBJ2-5,.
TGTGCCAGCAGCCCGGGGACAGGGATGACAGATACGCAGTATTTT,CASSPGTGMTDTQYF,TRBV7-9,TRBD1,TRBJ2-3,.
TGCGCCAGCAGCACCACAGGGGGTCCGGAGTATACGCAGTATTTT,CASSTTGGPEYTQYF,TRBV5-1,TRBD1,TRBJ2-3,.
TGTGCCAGCAGCTTAGATGGCCTAGCGGGAGTGAAGGAGCAGTTCTTC,CASSLDGLAGVKEQFF,TRBV11-2,TRBD2,TRBJ2-1,once
TGTGCCAGCAGCCAGGGGAGGGGTGAGCAGTTCTTC,CASSQGRGEQFF,TRBV2,.,TRBJ2-1,.
TGTGCCAGTAGTCCGGGACAGGGGTCAACTAATGAAAAACTGTTTTTT,CASSPGQGSTNEKLFF,TRBV19,TRBD1,TRBJ1-4,few
TGTGCCAGCAGCCTTCCTCCCACAGGGGACGCCGGGGAGCTGTTTTTT,CASSLPPTGDAGELFF,TRBV7-2,TRBD1,TRBJ2-2,.
TGCGCCAGCAGCCAAGCCCTAGGACAGGGTTTCTCAGGGCAGTACTTC,CASSQALGQGFSGQYF,TRBV4-1,TRBD1,TRBJ2-7,.
TGTGCCAGCAGTTCCTTTAGTTCTAGCGGGAGAACGTACGAGCAGTACTTC,CASSSFSSSGRTYEQYF,TRBV27,TRBD2,TRBJ2-7,.
TGTGCCACCAGCAGAGTTCTTCAGGGGAACTACGAGCAGTACTTC,CATSRVLQGNYEQYF,TRBV15,.,TRBJ2-7,.
TGCGCCAGCAGCTCTGGACAGGGAACCGGTCCTCGGGGCTACACCTTC,CASSSGQGTGPRGYTF,TRBV5-1,TRBD1,TRBJ1-2,.
TGTGCCACCCGACCAGATGCAGGGTGTACGCAGTATTTT,CATRPDAGCTQYF,TRBV6-1,.,TRBJ2-3,.
TGTGCCAGCAGCCGTACAGGAGGGGGACAGAACTACAATGAGCAGTTCTTC,CASSRTGGGQNYNEQFF,TRBV7-2,.,TRBJ2-1,.
TGTGCCAGCAGCGTAGGGCCAAACGCTGGGGCCAACGTCCTGACTTTC,CASSVGPNAGANVLTF,TRBV9,.,TRBJ2-6,.
TGTGCCAGCAGTTTATCAGGGGGCAATGAAAAACTGTTTTTT,CASSLSGGNEKLFF,TRBV28,TRBD1,TRBJ1-4,.
TGTGCCAGCAGCTTGGCCGGCCTAGTGGGACTTGAGCAGTTCTTC,CASSLAGLVGLEQFF,TRBV5-4,.,TRBJ2-1,.
TGCGCCAGCAGTGAGCTAGCGGGAGGGAACAATGAGCAGTTCTTC,CASSELAGGNNEQFF,TRBV10-1,TRBD2,TRBJ2-1,few
TGTGCCAGCAGCCCTGGTCGGAGACAGACTAATGAAAAACTGTTTTTT,CASSPGRRQTNEKLFF,TRBV11-2,.,TRBJ1-4,.
TGCGCCAGCAGCCAGGGTGACAGGGCACCAACAGTTGGGGTCTTCTTC,CASSQGDRAPTVGVFF,TRBV4-3,TRBD1,TRBJ1-2,.
TGTGCCACCAGCAGAGTAAGCCTGAGCTACACCTTC,CATSRVSLSYTF,TRBV15,.,TRBJ1-2,.
TGTGCCATCAGTGATCCGAGGGGGACTAGCTCCACATGGGAGCAGTTCTTC,CAISDPRGTSSTWEQFF,TRBV10-3,TRBD2,TRBJ2-1,.
TGTGCCAGCAGCCCCGGGACAGGGTATTCAGATACGCAGTATTTT,CASSPGTGYSDTQYF,TRBV6-5,TRBD1,TRBJ2-3,.
TGTGCCAGCAGCTTTAGGGTTATCGCGGGAGGGCCTGAGCAGTTCTTC,CASSFRVIAGGPEQFF,TRBV7-2,TRBD2,TRBJ2-1,.
TGTGCCAGCAGCTCACAGGGAAACTATGGCTACACCTTC,CASSSQGNYGYTF,TRBV7-9,.,TRBJ1-2,.
TGTGCCAGCAGCGTAGGACCGAGAGGGAGTAGCACTGAAGCTTTCTTT,CASSVGPRGSSTEAFF,TRBV9,.,TRBJ1-1,.
TGCGCCAGCAGCTTGGGGGGGGTGCAGTACTCTGAAGCTTTCTTT,CASSLGGVQYSEAFF,TRBV5-1,.,TRBJ1-1,.
TGCGCCAGCAGCTTGGACAAAAACTATGGCTACACCTTC,CASSLDKNYGYTF,TRBV5-1,.,TRBJ1-2,.
TGCGCCAGCAGCCTAGCGGGAGGGGAGACCCAGTACTTC,CASSLAGGETQYF,TRBV4-1,TRBD2,TRBJ2-5,.
TGCGCCAGCAGCTTTGAGCTGAACACTGAAGCTTTCTTT,CASSFELNTEAFF,TRBV5-1,.,TRBJ1-1,once
TGTGCCAGTAGTAGTCCCGGGGGGTTTAGTCACGAGCAGTACTTC,CASSSPGGFSHEQYF,TRBV19,TRBD2,TRBJ2-7,.
TGTGCCAGCAGCGCCCGGATGGGACTACGTTACAATGAGCAGTTCTTC,CASSARMGLRYNEQFF,TRBV9,TRBD2,TRBJ2-1,few
TGTGCCAGCAGCCGGGACAGGGGGCGTATGTATGGCTACACCTTC,CASSRDRGRMYGYTF,TRBV7-2,TRBD1,TRBJ1-2,few
TGTGCCAGTAGTAATCCGGGACAGGCTTCCTACGAGCAGTACTTC,CASSNPGQASYEQYF,TRBV19,TRBD1,TRBJ2-7,.
TGCGCCAGCAGCTTGGGGGGGGTCGCTAATGAAAAACTGTTTTTT,CASSLGGVANEKLFF,TRBV5-1,.,TRBJ1-4,.
TGTGCCAGCAGCTTGGAGGGGAGGAGCTCCTACGAGCAGTACTTC,CASSLEGRSSYEQYF,TRBV5-8,.,TRBJ2-7,.